This TCR beta chain is from a study of technical replicates of blood from a few donors. Trimming at V came to 5 bases and at J to 8 bases, leaving 4 bases not matched to a gene. Germline CDR1 and CDR2: MNHEY and SVGAGI. CDR3 length: 12 amino acids. Libraries were prepared by immunoSEQ multiplex PCR; TCRdb keeps only in-frame clonotypes and omits some of them. The sample lists about 88,000 clones, roughly 94% occurring once. This sequence originates from a human donor in good health. This chain links TRBV6-5 with TRBJ1-2, with TRBD1 matching 8 bases. Input material: T cells isolated from PBMCs. CDR3 sequence reads: CASSRDRRGYTF. The CDR3 nucleotides are TGTGCCAGCAGTCGGGACAGGCGCGGCTACACCTTC.